Sequencing of this T cell receptor beta chain was carried out in a study of blood T cell repertoires in COVID-19. Across the study: COVID-19 samples, acute and convalescent, were from the United States, Italy and Spain. T cells, B-cell-depleted T cells, or PBMCs supplied cDNA or gDNA.

In the study's own analysis: Cell counts per sample came from amplifying reference gene primers. Sequencing used immunoSEQ multiplex PCR; TCRdb keeps in-frame clones, though not all of them. V, J and clone size derive from that table, while D and trimming were established from the DNA sequence. The sample comprises fewer than 200,000 clones, approximately 86% of which are singletons, and more than 8% rests with the top ten. Deletions cut 0 bases from V and 3 bases from J, with 8 bases between. Germline CDR1 reads SEHNR; CDR2 reads FQNEAQ (reference sequence). The CDR3 is 14 residues long. Material for sequencing was peripheral blood. The clonotype was recovered from a woman over 75 with acute or convalescent COVID-19. V is TRBV7-9 and J is TRBJ1-1; D is unresolved. CDR3 in amino acids: CASSLAGIDTEAFF. CDR3 bases: TGTGCCAGCAGCTTAGCTGGCATCGACACTGAAGCTTTCTTT.